This T cell receptor (beta chain) was retrieved from a study of beta chain features in type 1 diabetes. The isolated RNA, all of it, was reverse transcribed, so expressed TCRB transcripts were what got sequenced. TCRdb's table, derived via immunoSEQ multiplex PCR, lists solely in-frame clones and lacks some. This repertoire shows 65,000 to 100,000 clones, approximately 32% found once; its top ten account for 0.35% to 0.45%. This CDR3 region has 14 residues. V dropped 3 bases and J dropped 7 bases, with 15 bases sitting between them. The germline V gene encodes CDR1 KGHSH and CDR2 LQKENI. The chain carries TRBV18 and TRBJ1-2; D remains unclear. Source material: stem cell memory CD4+ T cells from blood. The source is a woman in her late teens or twenties in good health. The CDR3 sequence is CASSPGLGRGGYTF. CDR3 DNA sequence: TGTGCCAGCTCACCCGGGTTGGGCCGGGGTGGCTACACCTTC.